This T cell receptor beta chain came from a study of circulating CD8 cells and anti-PD-1 response in melanoma. By proportion, this clonotype is large (0.1 to 1%). TCR libraries were prepared from roughly 14 ng of total RNA with the QIAseq Immune Repertoire TCR panel. TCRdb reanalysed the reads using MiXCR and keeps one entry per CDR3 protein. Of 500 to 550 distinct CDR3 sequences listed, approximately 6.2% are singletons. The CDR3 loop spans 15 amino acids. Germline CDR1 SNHLY, CDR2 FYNNEI. V was cut by 2 bases and J by 3 bases, with 14 bases left in between. From live CD3+CD8+TCRalphabeta+ cells, four PD-1 and/or TIGIT subsets were sorted.

The material sequenced was CD8+ T cells from PBMCs, taken at baseline or after one month of anti-PD-1 therapy (not recorded which). This sequence joins TRBV2 and TRBJ2-7, with D possibly TRBD1 on 6 matching bases. This clonotype was obtained from a human donor with melanoma. The DNA of the CDR3 is TGTGCCAGCAGTGAAAAATTTCTACAGGGCTACGAGCAGTACTTC. Residues: CASSEKFLQGYEQYF.